This T cell receptor (beta chain) was sequenced during a study of blood T cell repertoires in COVID-19. CDR1 is KGHSH and CDR2 is LQKENI in the germline V gene. This CDR3 has 14 residues. V was cut by 0 bases and J by 5 bases, with 10 bases left in between. Authors' processing steps: Reference gene primer amplification yielded estimated nucleated cell counts. Sequencing was performed with immunoSEQ multiplex PCR; in TCRdb, only in-frame clones are kept and a portion is missing. V and J calls and clone size come straight from that table; D and trimming were deduced from the DNA. In the table there are about 250,000 clones, 65% to 85% of which are singletons.

This receptor was obtained from a man at least 80 years old with acute or convalescent COVID-19. The sequencing input was peripheral blood. The chain uses TRBV18 and TRBJ1-1, with D hard to call. CDR3 loop: CASSPPGRLTEAFF. CDR3 bases: TGTGCCAGCTCACCACCAGGGAGGTTAACTGAAGCTTTCTTT.